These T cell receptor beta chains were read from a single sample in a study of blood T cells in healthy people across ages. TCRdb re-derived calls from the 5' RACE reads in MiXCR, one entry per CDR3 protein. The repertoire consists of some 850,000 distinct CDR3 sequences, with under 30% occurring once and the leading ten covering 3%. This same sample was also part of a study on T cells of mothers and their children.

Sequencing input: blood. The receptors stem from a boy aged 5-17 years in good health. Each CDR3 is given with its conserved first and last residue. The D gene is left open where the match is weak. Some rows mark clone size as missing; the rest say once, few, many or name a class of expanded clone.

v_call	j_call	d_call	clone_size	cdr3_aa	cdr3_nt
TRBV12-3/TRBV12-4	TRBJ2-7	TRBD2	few	CASSSPSGVPYEQYF	TGTGCCAGCAGTTCCCCTAGCGGGGTACCCTACGAGCAGTACTTC
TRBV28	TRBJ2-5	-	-	CASLSGARETQYF	TGTGCCAGCCTTTCCGGGGCTCGAGAGACCCAGTACTTC
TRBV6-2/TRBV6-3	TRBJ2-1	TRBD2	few	CASIRSGVSYNEQFF	TGTGCCAGCATCAGAAGCGGGGTCTCCTACAATGAGCAGTTCTTC
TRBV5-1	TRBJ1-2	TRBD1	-	CASSSLDRGMSYTF	TGCGCCAGCAGCTCGCTGGACAGGGGAATGAGCTACACCTTC
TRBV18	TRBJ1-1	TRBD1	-	CASSLNRGPDTEAFF	TGTGCCAGCTCGCTCAACAGGGGGCCGGACACTGAAGCTTTCTTT
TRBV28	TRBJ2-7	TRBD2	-	CASSLGGGSYEQHF	TGTGCCAGCAGCCTGGGGGGAGGGTCCTACGAGCAGCACTTC
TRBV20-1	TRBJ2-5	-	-	CSASSHPYQETQYF	TGCAGTGCTAGCTCTCACCCGTACCAAGAGACCCAGTACTTC
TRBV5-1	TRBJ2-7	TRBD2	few	CASALSGGSYEQYF	TGCGCCAGCGCCCTCTCGGGGGGGTCCTACGAGCAGTACTTC
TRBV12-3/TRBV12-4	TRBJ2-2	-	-	CASSPWGAPAGEPFF	TGTGCCAGCAGCCCCTGGGGGGCTCCGGCAGGGGAGCCGTTTTTT
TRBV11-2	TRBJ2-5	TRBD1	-	CASSLGTGLETQYF	TGTGCCAGCAGCTTAGGGACAGGGCTAGAGACCCAGTACTTC
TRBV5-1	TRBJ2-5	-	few	CASSWNQETQYF	TGCGCCAGCAGCTGGAACCAAGAGACCCAGTACTTC
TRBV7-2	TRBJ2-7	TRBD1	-	CASSLSSTGRYEQYF	TGTGCCAGCAGCTTAAGTTCGACAGGGAGATACGAGCAGTACTTC
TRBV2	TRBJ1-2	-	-	CASSEAGEGYGYTF	TGTGCCAGCAGTGAGGCAGGGGAGGGCTATGGCTACACCTTC
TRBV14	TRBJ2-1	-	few	CASSSYWGTGNEQFF	TGTGCCAGCAGCTCCTACTGGGGGACGGGGAATGAGCAGTTCTTC
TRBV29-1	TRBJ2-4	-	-	CSGLTLAKNIQYF	TGCAGCGGCCTTACGCTAGCCAAAAACATTCAGTACTTC
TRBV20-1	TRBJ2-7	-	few	CSARDRVTANDEQYF	TGCAGTGCTAGAGATCGGGTGACAGCGAACGACGAGCAGTACTTC
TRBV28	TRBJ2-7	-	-	CASTNPGAVHEQYF	TGTGCCAGCACTAACCCAGGAGCAGTCCACGAGCAGTACTTC
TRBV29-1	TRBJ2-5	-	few	CSGNRGLQETQYF	TGCAGCGGAAACAGGGGACTCCAAGAGACCCAGTACTTC
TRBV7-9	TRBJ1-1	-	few	CASSLLIREGNTEAFF	TGTGCCAGCAGCTTACTCATCCGGGAGGGAAACACTGAAGCTTTCTTT
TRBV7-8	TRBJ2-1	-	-	CASSSRGLHNEQFF	TGTGCCAGCAGCTCGAGGGGACTGCACAATGAGCAGTTCTTC
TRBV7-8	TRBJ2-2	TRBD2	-	CASRGLENTGELFF	TGTGCCAGCAGAGGACTAGAGAACACCGGGGAGCTGTTTTTT
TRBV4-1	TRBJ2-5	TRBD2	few	CASSQDSLAGTLRDRETQYF	TGCGCCAGCAGCCAAGATTCACTAGCGGGGACCCTTCGTGATCGAGAGACCCAGTACTTC
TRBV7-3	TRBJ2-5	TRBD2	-	CASIGTSGLPKETQYF	TGTGCCAGCATCGGAACTTCGGGACTACCTAAAGAGACCCAGTACTTC
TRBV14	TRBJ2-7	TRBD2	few	CASSQEPTPAGDEQYF	TGTGCCAGCAGCCAAGAACCCACGCCGGCGGGGGACGAGCAGTACTTC
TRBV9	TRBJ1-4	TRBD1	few	CASSARDRDNEKLFF	TGTGCCAGCAGCGCACGGGACAGGGATAATGAAAAACTGTTTTTT
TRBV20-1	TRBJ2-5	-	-	CSARDLETRGGETQYF	TGCAGTGCTAGAGATCTGGAGACTAGAGGGGGAGAGACCCAGTACTTC
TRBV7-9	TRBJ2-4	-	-	CASSPNKNIQYF	TGTGCCAGCAGCCCAAATAAAAACATTCAGTACTTC
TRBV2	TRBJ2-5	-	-	CASRKEDRPETQYF	TGTGCCAGCAGAAAGGAGGACAGACCAGAGACCCAGTACTTC
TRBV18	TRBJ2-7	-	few	CASSPNSGPEVGEQYF	TGTGCCAGCTCACCAAACTCCGGGCCCGAGGTCGGAGAGCAGTACTTC
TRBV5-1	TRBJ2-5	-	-	CASSLYGARQETQYF	TGCGCCAGCAGCTTGTATGGGGCCAGACAAGAGACCCAGTACTTC
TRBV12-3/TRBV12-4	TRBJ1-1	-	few	CASSFAAVGSTEAFF	TGTGCCAGCAGTTTCGCGGCCGTGGGGAGCACTGAAGCTTTCTTT
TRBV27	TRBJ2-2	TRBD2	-	CASSHAGGAGTGELFF	TGTGCCAGCAGCCACGCCGGGGGGGCGGGCACCGGGGAGCTGTTTTTT
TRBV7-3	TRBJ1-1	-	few	CASSSRGGVGTEAFF	TGTGCCAGCAGCTCCCGGGGAGGGGTTGGCACTGAAGCTTTCTTT
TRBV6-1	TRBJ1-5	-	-	CASSEARGADQPQHF	TGTGCCAGCAGTGAAGCCCGAGGGGCGGATCAGCCCCAGCATTTT
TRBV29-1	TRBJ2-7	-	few	CSVEADASYEQYF	TGCAGCGTTGAAGCGGACGCGTCCTACGAGCAGTACTTC
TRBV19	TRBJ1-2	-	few	CASSLLASRANYGYTF	TGTGCCAGTTCACTTCTGGCTAGTCGAGCTAACTATGGCTACACCTTC
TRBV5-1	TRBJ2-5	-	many	CASSLAAGEETQYF	TGCGCCAGCAGCTTGGCCGCTGGGGAAGAGACCCAGTACTTC
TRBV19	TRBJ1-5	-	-	CASRIPGGNQPQHF	TGTGCCAGTAGAATCCCGGGAGGGAATCAGCCCCAGCATTTT
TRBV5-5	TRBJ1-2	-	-	CASSYSGSQGGYTF	TGTGCCAGCAGCTACTCCGGGTCCCAAGGAGGCTACACCTTC
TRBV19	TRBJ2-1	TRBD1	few	CASTGDRGFINEQFF	TGTGCCAGTACCGGGGACAGGGGATTTATCAATGAGCAGTTCTTC
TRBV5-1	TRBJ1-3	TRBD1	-	CASSLGQGWGDTIYF	TGCGCCAGCAGCCTGGGACAGGGATGGGGTGACACCATATATTTT
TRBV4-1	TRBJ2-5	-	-	CASSQASQETQYF	TGCGCCAGCAGCCAAGCGAGCCAAGAGACCCAGTACTTC
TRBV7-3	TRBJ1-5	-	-	CASSEGAHQPQHF	TGTGCCAGCAGCGAAGGGGCTCATCAGCCCCAGCATTTT
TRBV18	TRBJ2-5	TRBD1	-	CASSPPRITGVTQYF	TGTGCCAGCTCACCACCGCGAATTACAGGGGTCACCCAGTACTTC
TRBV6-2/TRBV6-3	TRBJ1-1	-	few	CASSVLQGSEAFF	TGTGCCAGCAGTGTTCTTCAGGGCTCTGAAGCTTTCTTT
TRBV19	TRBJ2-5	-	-	CASSKTELQETQYF	TGTGCCAGTAGTAAGACAGAGTTACAAGAGACCCAGTACTTC
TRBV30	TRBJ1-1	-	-	CAWSSYTEPFF	TGTGCCTGGAGTTCTTACACTGAACCTTTCTTT
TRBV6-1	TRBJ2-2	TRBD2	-	CASSSGLAGGRFANTGELFF	TGTGCCAGCAGCTCCGGACTAGCGGGGGGCAGGTTCGCGAACACCGGGGAGCTGTTTTTT
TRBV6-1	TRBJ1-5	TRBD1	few	CASSVQGPLSNQPQHF	TGTGCCAGCAGTGTACAGGGGCCTCTTAGCAATCAGCCCCAGCATTTT